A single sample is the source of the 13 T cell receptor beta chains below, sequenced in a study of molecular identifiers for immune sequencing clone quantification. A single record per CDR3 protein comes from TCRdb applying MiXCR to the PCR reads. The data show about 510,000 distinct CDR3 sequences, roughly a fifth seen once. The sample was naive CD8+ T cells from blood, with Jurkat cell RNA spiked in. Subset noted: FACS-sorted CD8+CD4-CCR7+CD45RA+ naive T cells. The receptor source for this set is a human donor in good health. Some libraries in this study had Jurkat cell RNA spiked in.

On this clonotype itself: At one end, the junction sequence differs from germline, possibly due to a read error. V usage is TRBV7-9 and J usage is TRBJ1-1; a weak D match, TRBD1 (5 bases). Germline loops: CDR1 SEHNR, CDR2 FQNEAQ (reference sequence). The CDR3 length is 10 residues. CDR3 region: CASSRSGTLF. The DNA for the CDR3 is TGTGCCAGCAGCCGCTCCGGGACTCTCTTT.

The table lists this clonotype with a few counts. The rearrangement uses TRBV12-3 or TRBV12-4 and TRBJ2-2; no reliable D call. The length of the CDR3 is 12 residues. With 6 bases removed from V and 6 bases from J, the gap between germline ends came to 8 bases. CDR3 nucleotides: TGTGCCAGCAGGATCAGATCCGGGGAGCTGTTTTTT. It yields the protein CASRIRSGELFF.

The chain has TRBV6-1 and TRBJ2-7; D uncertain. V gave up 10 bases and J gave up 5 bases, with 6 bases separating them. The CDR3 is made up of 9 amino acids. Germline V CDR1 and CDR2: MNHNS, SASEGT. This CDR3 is CAISHEQYF. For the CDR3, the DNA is TGTGCCATCTCTCACGAGCAGTACTTC.

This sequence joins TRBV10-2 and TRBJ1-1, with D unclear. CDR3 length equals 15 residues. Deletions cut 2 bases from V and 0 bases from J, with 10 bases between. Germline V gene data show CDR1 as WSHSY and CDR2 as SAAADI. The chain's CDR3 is CASSEEPTVNTEAFF. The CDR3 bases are TGCGCCAGCAGTGAGGAACCAACAGTGAACACTGAAGCTTTCTTT.

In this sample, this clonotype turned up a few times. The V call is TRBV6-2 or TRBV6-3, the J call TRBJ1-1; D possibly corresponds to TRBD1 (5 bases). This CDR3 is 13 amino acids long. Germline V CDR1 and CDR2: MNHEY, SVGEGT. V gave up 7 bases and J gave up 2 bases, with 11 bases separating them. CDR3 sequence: CASIGRVNTEAFF. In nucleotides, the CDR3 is TGTGCCAGCATCGGCAGGGTTAACACTGAAGCTTTCTTT.

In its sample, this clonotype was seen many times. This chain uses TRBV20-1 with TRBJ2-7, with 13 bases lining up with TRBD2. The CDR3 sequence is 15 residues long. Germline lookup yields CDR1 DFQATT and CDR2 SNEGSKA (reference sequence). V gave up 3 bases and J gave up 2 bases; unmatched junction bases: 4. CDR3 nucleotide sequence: TGCAGTGCTAGGTGGACTAGCGGGAGTACCTACGAGCAGTACTTC. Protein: CSARWTSGSTYEQYF.

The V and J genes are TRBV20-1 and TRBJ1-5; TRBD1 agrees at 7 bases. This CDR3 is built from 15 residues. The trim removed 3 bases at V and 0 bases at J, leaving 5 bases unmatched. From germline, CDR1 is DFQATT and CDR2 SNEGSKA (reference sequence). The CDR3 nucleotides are TGCAGTGCTAGCTGGGACAGAAATAGCAATCAGCCCCAGCATTTT. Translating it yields CSASWDRNSNQPQHF.

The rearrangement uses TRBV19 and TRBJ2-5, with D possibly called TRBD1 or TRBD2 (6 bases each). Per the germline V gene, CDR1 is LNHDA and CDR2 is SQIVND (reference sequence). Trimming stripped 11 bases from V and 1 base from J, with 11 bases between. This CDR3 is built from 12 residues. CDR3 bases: TGTGCCGTAGGGGGGCCCCAAGAGACCCAGTACTTC. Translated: CAVGGPQETQYF.

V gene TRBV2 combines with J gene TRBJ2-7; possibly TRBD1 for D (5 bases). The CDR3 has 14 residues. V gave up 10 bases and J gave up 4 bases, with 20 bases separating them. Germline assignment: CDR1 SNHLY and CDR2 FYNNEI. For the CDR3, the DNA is TGTGCCACCCGAGGAGACAGCCTGGGGTACGAGCAGTACTTC. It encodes CATRGDSLGYEQYF.

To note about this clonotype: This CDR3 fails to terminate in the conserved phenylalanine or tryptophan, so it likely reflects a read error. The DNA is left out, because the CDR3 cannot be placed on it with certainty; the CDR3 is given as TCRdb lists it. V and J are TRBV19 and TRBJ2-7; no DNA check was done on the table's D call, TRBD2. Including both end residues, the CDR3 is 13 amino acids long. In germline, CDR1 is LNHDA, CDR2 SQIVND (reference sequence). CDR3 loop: CASSLAGAVGLYL.

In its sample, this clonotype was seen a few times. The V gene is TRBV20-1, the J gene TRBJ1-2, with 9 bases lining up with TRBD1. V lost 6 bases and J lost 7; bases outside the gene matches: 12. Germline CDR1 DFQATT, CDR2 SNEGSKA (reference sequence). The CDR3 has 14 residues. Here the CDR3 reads CSASGGTGPSGYTF. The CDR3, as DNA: TGCAGTGCCAGTGGGGGGACAGGGCCTAGTGGCTACACCTTC.

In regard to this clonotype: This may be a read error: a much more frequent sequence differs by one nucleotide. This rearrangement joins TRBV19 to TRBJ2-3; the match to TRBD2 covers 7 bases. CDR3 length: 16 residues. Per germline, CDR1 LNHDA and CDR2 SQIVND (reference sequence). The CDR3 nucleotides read TGTGCCAGTAGTACCCCGGCTAGCGGCTCACAAGATGCGCAGTATTTT. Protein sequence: CASSTPASGSQDAQYF.

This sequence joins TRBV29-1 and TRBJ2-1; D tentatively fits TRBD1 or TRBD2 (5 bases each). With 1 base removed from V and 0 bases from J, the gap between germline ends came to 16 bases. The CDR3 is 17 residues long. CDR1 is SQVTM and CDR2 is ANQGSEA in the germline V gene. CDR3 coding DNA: TGCAGCGTTGAAGTGGTTATGGGGGATAGCTCCTACAATGAGCAGTTCTTC. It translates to CSVEVVMGDSSYNEQFF.